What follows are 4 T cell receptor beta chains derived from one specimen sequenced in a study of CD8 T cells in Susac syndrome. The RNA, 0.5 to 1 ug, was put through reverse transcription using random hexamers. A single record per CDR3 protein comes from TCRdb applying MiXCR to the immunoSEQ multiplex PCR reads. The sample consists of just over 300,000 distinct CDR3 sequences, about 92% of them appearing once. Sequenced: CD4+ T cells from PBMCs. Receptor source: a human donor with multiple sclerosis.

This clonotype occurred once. CDR3 bases: TGTGCCAGTAGTATGCAGGGGTTAGAATATGGCTACACCTTC. This sequence encodes CASSMQGLEYGYTF. V usage is TRBV19 and J usage is TRBJ1-2, with D possibly being TRBD1 (6 bases). Germline V gene lookup returns CDR1 LNHDA and CDR2 SQIVND (reference sequence). Trimming stripped 3 bases from V and 5 bases from J, with 13 bases between. This CDR3 has 14 amino acids.

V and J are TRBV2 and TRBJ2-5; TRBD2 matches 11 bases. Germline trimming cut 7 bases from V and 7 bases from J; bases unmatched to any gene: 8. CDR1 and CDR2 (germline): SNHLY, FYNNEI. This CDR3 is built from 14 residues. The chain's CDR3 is CASTLTSGVVTQYF. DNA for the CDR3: TGTGCCAGCACCCTGACTAGCGGGGTCGTGACCCAGTACTTC.

For the CDR3, the DNA is TGTGCCAGCAGCCAATTTGGGTGGGGTACTGAAGCTTTCTTT. It specifies CASSQFGWGTEAFF. The gene calls are TRBV16 and TRBJ1-1, with D unresolved. The ends were cut back, 1 base at V and 5 bases at J, with 11 bases in the middle. The CDR3 extends over 14 amino acids. Germline assignment: CDR1 KGHSY and CDR2 FQNENV. Using reference TRBV16 and TRBJ1-1 for the parts outside the CDR3, the full variable domain is GEEVAQTPKHLVRGEGQKAKLYCAPIKGHSYVFWYQQVLKNEFKFLISFQNENVFDETGMPKERFSAKCLPNSPCSLEIQATKLEDSAVYFCASSQFGWGTEAFFGQGTRLTVV.

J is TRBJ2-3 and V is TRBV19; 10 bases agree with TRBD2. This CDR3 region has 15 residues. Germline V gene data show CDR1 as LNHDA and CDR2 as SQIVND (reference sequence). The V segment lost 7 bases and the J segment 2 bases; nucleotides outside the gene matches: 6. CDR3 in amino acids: CASTPGLAFTDTQYF. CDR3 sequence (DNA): TGTGCCAGTACCCCGGGACTAGCGTTCACAGATACGCAGTATTTT.